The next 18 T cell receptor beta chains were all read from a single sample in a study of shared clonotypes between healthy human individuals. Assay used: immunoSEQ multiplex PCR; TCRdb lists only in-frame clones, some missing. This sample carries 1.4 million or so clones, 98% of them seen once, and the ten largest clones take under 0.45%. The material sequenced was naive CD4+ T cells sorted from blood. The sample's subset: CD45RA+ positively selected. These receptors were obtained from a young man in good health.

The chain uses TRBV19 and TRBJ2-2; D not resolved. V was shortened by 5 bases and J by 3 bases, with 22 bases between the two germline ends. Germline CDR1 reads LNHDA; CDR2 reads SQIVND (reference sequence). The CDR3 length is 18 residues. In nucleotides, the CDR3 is TGTGCCAGTAGTCTCCCTCCCGACGGCCGTCGTGACACCGGGGAGCTGTTTTTT. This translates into CASSLPPDGRRDTGELFF. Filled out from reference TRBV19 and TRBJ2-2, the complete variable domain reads DGGITQSPKYLFRKEGQNVTLSCEQNLNHDAMYWYRQDPGQGLRLIYYSQIVNDFQKGDIAEGYSVSREKKESFPLTVTSAQKNPTAFYLCASSLPPDGRRDTGELFFGEGSRLTVL.

CDR3 sequence (DNA): TGTGCCAGCAGCTTGGGACAGCCTCTGTCCTACGAGCAGTACTTC. Its translation: CASSLGQPLSYEQYF. V and J are TRBV5-5 and TRBJ2-7; maybe TRBD1 (5 bases). V was clipped by 0 bases and J by 1 base, with 11 bases between them. Germline lookup yields CDR1 SGHKS and CDR2 YYEKEE (reference sequence). The CDR3 is 15 residues long. Combining the CDR3 with reference TRBV5-5 and TRBJ2-7 gives the whole variable domain DAGVTQSPTHLIKTRGQQVTLRCSPISGHKSVSWYQQVLGQGPQFIFQYYEKEERGRGNFPDRFSARQFPNYSSELNVNALLLGDSALYLCASSLGQPLSYEQYFGPGTRLTVT.

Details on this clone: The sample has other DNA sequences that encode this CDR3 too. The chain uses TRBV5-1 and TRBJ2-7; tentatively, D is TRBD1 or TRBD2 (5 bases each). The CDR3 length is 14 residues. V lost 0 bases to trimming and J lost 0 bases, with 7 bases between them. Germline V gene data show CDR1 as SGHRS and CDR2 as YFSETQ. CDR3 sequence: CASSLVGTSYEQYF. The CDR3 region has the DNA TGCGCCAGCAGCTTGGTCGGGACCTCCTACGAGCAGTACTTC. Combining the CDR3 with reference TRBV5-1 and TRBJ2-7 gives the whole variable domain KAGVTQTPRYLIKTRGQQVTLSCSPISGHRSVSWYQQTPGQGLQFLFEYFSETQRNKGNFPGRFSGRQFSNSRSEMNVSTLELGDSALYLCASSLVGTSYEQYFGPGTRLTVT.

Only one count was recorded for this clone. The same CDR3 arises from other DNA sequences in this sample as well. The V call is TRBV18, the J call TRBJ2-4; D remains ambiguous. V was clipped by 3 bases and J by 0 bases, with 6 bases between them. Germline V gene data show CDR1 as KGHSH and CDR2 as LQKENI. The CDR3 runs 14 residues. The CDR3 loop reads CASSPGLAKNIQYF. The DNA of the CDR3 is TGTGCCAGCTCACCTGGGCTAGCCAAAAACATTCAGTACTTC.

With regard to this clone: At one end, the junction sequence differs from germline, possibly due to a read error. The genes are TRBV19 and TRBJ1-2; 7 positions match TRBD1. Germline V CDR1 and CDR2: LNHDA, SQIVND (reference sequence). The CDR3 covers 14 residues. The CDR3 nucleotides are TGTGCCAGTAGCTTACAGGGGAGGAACTTTGGCTACACCTTC. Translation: CASSLQGRNFGYTF.

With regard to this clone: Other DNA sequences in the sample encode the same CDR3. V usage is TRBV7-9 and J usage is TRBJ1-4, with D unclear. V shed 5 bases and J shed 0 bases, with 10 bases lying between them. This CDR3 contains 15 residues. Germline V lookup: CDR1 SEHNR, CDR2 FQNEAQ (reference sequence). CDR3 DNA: TGTGCCAGCAGCCTAGACGGTGCAACTAATGAAAAACTGTTTTTT. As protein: CASSLDGATNEKLFF. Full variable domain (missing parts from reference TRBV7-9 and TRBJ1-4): DTGVSQNPRHKITKRGQNVTFRCDPISEHNRLYWYRQTLGQGPEFLTYFQNEAQLEKSRLLSDRFSAERPKGSFSTLEIQRTEQGDSAMYLCASSLDGATNEKLFFGSGTQLSVL.

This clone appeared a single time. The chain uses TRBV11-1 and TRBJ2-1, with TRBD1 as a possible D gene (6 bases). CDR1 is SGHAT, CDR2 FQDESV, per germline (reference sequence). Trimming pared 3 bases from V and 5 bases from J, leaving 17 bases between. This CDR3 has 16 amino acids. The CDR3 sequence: CASSFNPGHGDNEQFF. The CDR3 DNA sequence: TGTGCCAGCAGCTTCAACCCGGGACACGGCGACAATGAGCAGTTCTTC.

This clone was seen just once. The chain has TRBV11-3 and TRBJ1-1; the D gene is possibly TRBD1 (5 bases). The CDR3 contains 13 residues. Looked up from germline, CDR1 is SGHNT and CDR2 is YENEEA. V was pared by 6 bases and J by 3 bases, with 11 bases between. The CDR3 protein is CASSSDSHTEAFF. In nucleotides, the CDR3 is TGTGCCAGCAGTTCAGACAGCCACACTGAAGCTTTCTTT.

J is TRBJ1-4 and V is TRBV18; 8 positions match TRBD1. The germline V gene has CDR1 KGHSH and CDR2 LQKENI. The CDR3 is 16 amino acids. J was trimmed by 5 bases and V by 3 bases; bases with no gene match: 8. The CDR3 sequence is CASSPPAGGFNEKLFF. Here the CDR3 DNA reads TGTGCCAGCTCACCCCCTGCAGGGGGCTTCAATGAAAAACTGTTTTTT.

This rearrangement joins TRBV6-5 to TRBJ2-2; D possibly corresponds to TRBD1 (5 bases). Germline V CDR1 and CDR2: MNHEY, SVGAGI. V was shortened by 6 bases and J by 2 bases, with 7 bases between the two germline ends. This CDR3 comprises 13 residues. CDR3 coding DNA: TGTGCCAGCAGAAGGGGTAACACCGGGGAGCTGTTTTTT. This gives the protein CASRRGNTGELFF.

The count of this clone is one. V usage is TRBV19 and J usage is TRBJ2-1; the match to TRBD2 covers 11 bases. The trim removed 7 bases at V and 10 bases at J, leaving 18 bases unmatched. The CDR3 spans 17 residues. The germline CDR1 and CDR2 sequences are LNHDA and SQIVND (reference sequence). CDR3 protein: CASKTGGALAGVWEQFF. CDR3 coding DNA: TGTGCCAGTAAGACAGGGGGAGCACTAGCGGGAGTCTGGGAGCAGTTCTTC.

The chain's CDR3 is CASSLQVNYGYTF. The CDR3 bases are TGTGCCAGCAGCTTGCAGGTTAACTATGGCTACACCTTC. V is TRBV5-4 and J is TRBJ1-2; D gene unclear. Between the trimmed V and J ends, which lost 1 base and 1 base, there was a span of 5 bases. The CDR3 extends over 13 amino acids. Per germline, CDR1 SGHNT and CDR2 YYREEE (reference sequence).

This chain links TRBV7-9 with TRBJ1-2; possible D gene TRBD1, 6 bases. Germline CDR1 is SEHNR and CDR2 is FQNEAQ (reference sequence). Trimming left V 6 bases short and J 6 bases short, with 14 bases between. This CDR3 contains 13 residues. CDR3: CASRWDTVDGYTF. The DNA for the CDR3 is TGTGCCAGCAGATGGGACACTGTAGATGGCTACACCTTC.

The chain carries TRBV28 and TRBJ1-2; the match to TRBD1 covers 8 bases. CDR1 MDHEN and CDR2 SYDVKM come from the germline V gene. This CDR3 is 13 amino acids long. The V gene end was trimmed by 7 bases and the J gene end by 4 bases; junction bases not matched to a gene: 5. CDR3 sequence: CASNTGGPYGYTF. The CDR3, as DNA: TGTGCCAGCAATACAGGGGGTCCCTATGGCTACACCTTC.

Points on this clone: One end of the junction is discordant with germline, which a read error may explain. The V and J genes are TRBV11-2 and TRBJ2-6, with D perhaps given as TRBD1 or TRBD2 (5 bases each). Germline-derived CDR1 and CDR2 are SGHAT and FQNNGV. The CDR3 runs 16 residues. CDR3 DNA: TGTGCAAGCAGCCGACGTGGGGGATCTGGGGCCAACGTCCTGACTTTC. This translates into CASSRRGGSGANVLTF.

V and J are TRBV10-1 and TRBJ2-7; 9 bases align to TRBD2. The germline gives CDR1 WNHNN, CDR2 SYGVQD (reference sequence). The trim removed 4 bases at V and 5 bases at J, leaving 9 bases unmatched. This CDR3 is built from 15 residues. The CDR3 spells CASSGRLSGRHEQYF. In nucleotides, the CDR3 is TGCGCCAGCAGTGGGAGGCTTAGCGGGAGACACGAGCAGTACTTC.

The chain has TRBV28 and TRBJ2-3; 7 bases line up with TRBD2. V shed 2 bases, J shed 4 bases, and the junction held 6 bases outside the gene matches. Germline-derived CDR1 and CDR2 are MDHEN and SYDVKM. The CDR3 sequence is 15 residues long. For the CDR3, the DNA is TGTGCCAGCAGTTTAAGCGGGACCTCTCCAGATACGCAGTATTTT. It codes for CASSLSGTSPDTQYF.

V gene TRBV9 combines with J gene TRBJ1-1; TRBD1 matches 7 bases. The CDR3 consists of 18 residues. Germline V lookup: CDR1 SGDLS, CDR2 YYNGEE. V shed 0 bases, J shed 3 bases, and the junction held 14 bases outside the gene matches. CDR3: CASSVGPLGQSGDTEAFF. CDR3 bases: TGTGCCAGCAGCGTAGGGCCTCTGGGACAGTCAGGGGACACTGAAGCTTTCTTT. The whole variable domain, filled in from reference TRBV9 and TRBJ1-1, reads DSGVTQTPKHLITATGQRVTLRCSPRSGDLSVYWYQQSLDQGLQFLIQYYNGEERAKGNILERFSAQQFPDLHSELNLSSLELGDSALYFCASSVGPLGQSGDTEAFFGQGTRLTVV.